Listed below are T cell receptor beta chains from one sample, sequenced in a study of CD8+ T cells in alopecia areata. Sequencing used immunoSEQ multiplex PCR; TCRdb keeps in-frame clones, though not all of them. This sample has about 130,000 clones, with roughly 58% found just once. Sequenced material: CD4+ T cells sorted from blood, taken at week 0. These receptors were collected from a human donor with alopecia areata. Both conserved end residues are part of each CDR3. Fields, in order: V gene, J gene, D gene, clone size, CDR3 protein, CDR3 DNA. A D gene is named only where the DNA matches it firmly. Clone size is not always given. Where it is, it says once, few, many or a class for expanded clones.

>TRBV2|TRBJ2-5|TRBD2|.
CASRGGLAGIETQYF
TGTGCCAGCAGGGGAGGACTAGCGGGGATAGAGACCCAGTACTTC
>TRBV5-4|TRBJ2-1|TRBD1|.
CASSIGTEKDEQFF
TGTGCCAGCAGCATTGGGACAGAGAAGGATGAGCAGTTCTTC
>TRBV7-8|TRBJ2-7|TRBD2|.
CASSSPGLAGVDAYEQYF
TGTGCCAGCAGCTCCCCGGGACTAGCGGGAGTTGACGCCTACGAGCAGTACTTC
>TRBV5-6|TRBJ2-7|TRBD2|few
CASRKAGTSGRAYEQYF
TGTGCCAGCAGAAAAGCCGGGACTAGCGGGAGGGCCTACGAGCAGTACTTC
>TRBV10-3|TRBJ1-2|.|.
CAISESGAHGYTF
TGTGCCATCAGTGAGTCAGGGGCCCATGGCTACACCTTC
>TRBV4-1|TRBJ2-4|.|.
CASSEKGVAKNIQYF
TGCGCCAGCAGCGAAAAGGGGGTTGCCAAAAACATTCAGTACTTC
>TRBV7-9|TRBJ1-2|.|few
CASSRRGYGYTF
TGTGCCAGCAGCCGGCGGGGCTATGGCTACACCTTC
>TRBV11-2|TRBJ2-3|.|once
CASSPVAAPDTQYF
TGTGCCAGCAGCCCCGTGGCAGCACCGGATACGCAGTATTTT
>TRBV18|TRBJ2-7|TRBD2|.
CASAGLAEPYEQYF
TGTGCCAGCGCGGGACTAGCGGAGCCCTACGAGCAGTACTTC
>TRBV6-1|TRBJ1-1|.|.
CASRAAYMNTEAFF
TGTGCCAGCAGGGCTGCGTACATGAACACTGAAGCTTTCTTT
>TRBV19|TRBJ1-1|.|.
CASSIVQDHTEAFF
TGTGCCAGTAGTATAGTTCAGGATCACACTGAAGCTTTCTTT
>TRBV5-1|TRBJ2-1|TRBD2|.
CASSPAGVNEQFF
TGCGCCAGCAGTCCTGCGGGGGTCAATGAGCAGTTCTTC
>TRBV15|TRBJ2-1|TRBD2|.
CATSAEWSGVSYNEQFF
TGTGCCACCAGCGCAGAGTGGAGCGGGGTCTCCTACAATGAGCAGTTCTTC
>TRBV4-1|TRBJ2-2|TRBD2|.
CASSQTSGRARTGELFF
TGCGCCAGCAGCCAGACTAGCGGGAGGGCCCGTACCGGGGAGCTGTTTTTT
>TRBV7-3|TRBJ2-5|TRBD2|.
CASSSLPRLAGDQETQYF
TGTGCCAGCAGCTCACTACCCCGACTAGCGGGGGACCAAGAGACCCAGTACTTC
>TRBV7-2|TRBJ1-3|.|.
CASSPGQSSGNTIYF
TGTGCCAGCAGCCCTGGACAGAGCTCTGGAAACACCATATATTTT
>TRBV29-1|TRBJ2-7|.|.
CSVVRQATYEQYF
TGCAGCGTTGTGAGACAAGCAACCTACGAGCAGTACTTC
>TRBV4-2|TRBJ2-5|.|.
CASSQATFGETQYF
TGTGCCAGCAGCCAAGCCACCTTCGGGGAGACCCAGTACTTC
>TRBV5-1|TRBJ2-1|.|.
CASSSQGLDEQFF
TGCGCCAGCAGCTCACAGGGTCTCGATGAGCAGTTCTTC
>TRBV18|TRBJ1-1|.|.
CASSPSRGEAFF
TGTGCCAGCTCGCCCTCCAGGGGTGAAGCTTTCTTT
>TRBV9|TRBJ2-6|.|.
CASTRQSQALSGANVLTF
TGTGCCAGCACCCGTCAATCCCAGGCGCTCTCTGGGGCCAACGTCCTGACTTTC
>TRBV4-1|TRBJ2-7|.|.
CASSHPTGAYYEQYF
TGCGCCAGCAGCCACCCAACGGGAGCTTACTACGAGCAGTACTTC
>TRBV5-6|TRBJ1-1|.|.
CASSLGRDSYRYTEAFF
TGTGCCAGCAGCTTGGGGCGGGACTCCTATCGGTACACTGAAGCTTTCTTT
>TRBV6-8|TRBJ2-7|.|.
CASSYSAPYEQYF
TGTGCCAGCAGTTACTCCGCCCCGTACGAGCAGTACTTC
>TRBV10-3|TRBJ1-2|.|.
CAISESGAGYTF
TGTGCCATCAGTGAATCCGGAGCTGGCTACACCTTC
>TRBV7-2|TRBJ2-6|.|.
CASRSSALRANVLTF
TGTGCCAGCAGATCATCGGCTCTAAGGGCCAACGTCCTGACTTTC
>TRBV18|TRBJ1-6|.|.
CASSGGRNSPLHF
TGTGCCAGCTCCGGGGGTAGGAATTCACCCCTCCACTTT
>TRBV14|TRBJ1-2|.|.
CASSQGQNYGYTF
TGTGCCAGCAGCCAAGGGCAGAACTATGGCTACACCTTC
>TRBV10-2|TRBJ2-5|TRBD2|.
CASSESRLAGGETQYF
TGCGCCAGCAGTGAGTCCCGACTAGCGGGAGGAGAGACCCAGTACTTC
>TRBV28|TRBJ2-3|.|.
CASSLIGNTDTQYF
TGTGCCAGCAGTTTAATTGGAAACACAGATACGCAGTATTTT
>TRBV5-6|TRBJ2-7|.|.
CASTPGADSYEQYF
TGTGCCAGCACCCCGGGGGCCGACTCCTACGAGCAGTACTTC
>TRBV4-3|TRBJ2-1|.|.
CASSQGRDNEQFF
TGCGCCAGCAGCCAAGGCAGGGACAATGAGCAGTTCTTC
>TRBV5-1|TRBJ2-2|.|.
CASSSTQGRGGTGELFF
TGCGCCAGCAGCTCTACCCAGGGGAGGGGAGGCACCGGGGAGCTGTTTTTT
>TRBV5-6|TRBJ1-2|TRBD1|.
CASSPDTGGAYGYTF
TGTGCCAGCAGCCCGGACACAGGGGGTGCCTATGGCTACACCTTC
>TRBV10-3|TRBJ2-1|.|many
CAISGTPYNEQFF
TGTGCCATCAGCGGGACACCCTACAATGAGCAGTTCTTC
>TRBV21-1|TRBJ1-2|.|.
CASSNAGTGNNYGYTF
TGTGCCAGCAGCAACGCCGGGACAGGGAATAACTATGGCTACACCTTC
>TRBV5-1|TRBJ2-7|.|.
CASSPDTPSYEQYF
TGCGCCAGCAGCCCGGACACGCCGTCCTACGAGCAGTACTTC
>TRBV7-7|TRBJ2-7|TRBD1|.
CASSRPGTGPYEQYF
TGTGCCAGCAGCCGTCCCGGGACAGGCCCCTACGAGCAGTACTTC
>TRBV6-5|TRBJ2-7|.|few
CASTTRGEQYF
TGTGCCAGCACCACTCGGGGGGAGCAGTACTTC
>TRBV5-6|TRBJ1-2|.|.
CASSWTQTNYGYTF
TGTGCCAGCAGCTGGACACAGACCAACTATGGCTACACCTTC
>TRBV6-6|TRBJ1-4|.|.
CASSGSTGMQKLFF
TGTGCCAGCAGTGGATCAACAGGGATGCAAAAACTGTTTTTT
>TRBV9|TRBJ2-5|.|.
CASSVVGGGTQYF
TGTGCCAGCAGCGTAGTAGGAGGAGGGACCCAGTACTTC
>TRBV30|TRBJ2-1|TRBD2|.
CAWSASGREFYNEQFF
TGTGCCTGGAGTGCTAGCGGGAGGGAATTTTACAATGAGCAGTTCTTC